The source of this T cell receptor beta chain is a study of monozygotic twins with inflammatory bowel disease. TCRdb processed the 5' RACE reads again and assigns one entry to each CDR3 protein, with no DNA. Its table lists fewer than 350,000 distinct CDR3 sequences. CDR1 and CDR2 from the germline V gene are DFQATT and SNEGSKA (reference sequence). This CDR3 comprises 16 residues. This TCR was recovered from a human donor with ulcerative colitis or Crohn's disease, or a healthy co-twin of an affected twin (not recorded which). Sequencing used blood. The V and J genes are TRBV20-1 and TRBJ2-1; TCRdb calls TRBD2, which cannot be checked without DNA. The CDR3 region is CSARKASSSSYNEQFF.